Below are 20 T cell receptor beta chains sequenced from a single sample in a study of blood T cells in healthy people across ages. Using a J-beta primer mix together with a sample-barcoded 5' primer, a second PCR was run for roughly 6 to 12 cycles. From the 5' RACE reads, TCRdb called clonotypes with MiXCR, one entry per CDR3 protein. The sample records 780,000 or so distinct CDR3 sequences, more than 55% being singletons. Input material: blood. These receptors were collected from a man aged 40-49 years in good health.

V is TRBV7-9 and J is TRBJ2-2, with 8 positions matching TRBD1. CDR3 size: 17 residues. Germline V lookup: CDR1 SEHNR, CDR2 FQNEAQ (reference sequence). Trimming cost V 5 bases and J 2 bases; bases outside gene matches: 10. The CDR3 nucleotides read TGTGCCAGCAGCACTCTCACCGGGACAGGCAACACCGGGGAGCTGTTTTTT. Protein: CASSTLTGTGNTGELFF. The whole variable domain, filled in from reference TRBV7-9 and TRBJ2-2, reads DTGVSQNPRHKITKRGQNVTFRCDPISEHNRLYWYRQTLGQGPEFLTYFQNEAQLEKSRLLSDRFSAERPKGSFSTLEIQRTEQGDSAMYLCASSTLTGTGNTGELFFGEGSRLTVL.

V and J are TRBV2 and TRBJ2-3; the D is unclear. The CDR3 is made up of 15 amino acids. The V and J ends lost 3 bases and 4 bases respectively, with 14 bases between them. Germline assignment: CDR1 SNHLY and CDR2 FYNNEI. The DNA for the CDR3 is TGTGCCAGCAGTGACGGGTTAGGGTGGGCAGATACGCAGTATTTT. Amino acid sequence: CASSDGLGWADTQYF.

The chain combines TRBV6-6 with TRBJ2-7; D gene uncertain. TRBJ2-5 explains the end of the DNA better; the J call may be wrong. The CDR3 length is 13 residues. Germline V lookup: CDR1 MNHNY, CDR2 SVGAGI (reference sequence). CDR3 loop: CASKPVGQETQYF. The CDR3 DNA reads TGTGCCAGCAAGCCGGTTGGCCAAGAGACCCAGTACTTC.

This clonotype was picked up a small number of times. J is TRBJ2-5 and V is TRBV29-1, with D perhaps assigned TRBD1 or TRBD2 (7 bases each). Deletions cut 6 bases from V and 3 bases from J, with 11 bases between. Per germline, CDR1 SQVTM and CDR2 ANQGSEA. CDR3 size: 12 residues. DNA of the CDR3: TGCAGCGTCGGGGGGACAGAAGAGACCCAGTACTTC. This sequence encodes CSVGGTEETQYF.

V and J are TRBV29-1 and TRBJ2-5, with 7 bases that match TRBD2. V shed 5 bases and J 5 bases; nucleotides not matched to a gene: 11. The CDR3 spans 14 residues. The germline CDR1 and CDR2 sequences are SQVTM and ANQGSEA. CDR3 DNA sequence: TGCAGCGTTTCGCCAGCGGGACTGGAGGAGACCCAGTACTTC. As protein: CSVSPAGLEETQYF.

This clonotype has just a few counts. The rearrangement uses TRBV12-3 or TRBV12-4 and TRBJ1-2, with unresolved D. V was shortened by 3 bases and J by 2 bases, with 7 bases between the two germline ends. The CDR3 length is 13 residues. Written as DNA, the CDR3 is TGTGCCAGCAGTTTTTCCGGGAACTATGGCTACACCTTC. This codes for CASSFSGNYGYTF.

The table lists this clonotype with a few counts. The J gene is TRBJ2-2, the V gene TRBV29-1; TRBD2 matches 9 bases. With 4 bases clipped from V and 1 base from J, the junction kept 7 bases outside the gene matches. Germline V gene data show CDR1 as SQVTM and CDR2 as ANQGSEA. CDR3 length: 16 residues. For the CDR3, the DNA is TGCAGCGTTGTAGGGCGGGAGGGGAAGAACACCGGGGAGCTGTTTTTT. The encoded protein is CSVVGREGKNTGELFF.

The V call is TRBV28, the J call TRBJ2-7; 9 bases fit TRBD1. The CDR3 has 16 residues. V was clipped by 2 bases and J by 1 base; unmatched bases: 6. Germline V gene sequence: CDR1 MDHEN, CDR2 SYDVKM. The CDR3 is CASSLMGGQGSYEQYF. CDR3 DNA sequence: TGTGCCAGCAGTTTAATGGGGGGACAGGGATCCTACGAGCAGTACTTC.

The gene calls are TRBV3-1 and TRBJ1-2, with D possibly being TRBD1 (5 bases). Germline assignment: CDR1 LGHDT and CDR2 YNNKEL (reference sequence). With 0 bases removed from V and 8 bases from J, the gap between germline ends came to 19 bases. The CDR3 has 16 amino acids. The CDR3 bases are TGTGCCAGCAGCCAAGATAGGAGGGGTGGCTTGGGAGGCTACACCTTC. It specifies CASSQDRRGGLGGYTF.

The genes are TRBV6-5 and TRBJ1-1; 9 nucleotides align to TRBD1. This CDR3 has 15 amino acids. Trimming took 7 bases from V and 1 from J; bases not matched to a gene: 7. Germline V gene data show CDR1 as MNHEY and CDR2 as SVGAGI. The CDR3 spells CASNNRQGGNTEAFF. The CDR3 region has the DNA TGTGCCAGCAACAACAGACAGGGGGGGAACACTGAAGCTTTCTTT.

This chain connects TRBV7-8 to TRBJ1-6; TRBD1 agrees at 7 bases. This CDR3 region has 15 residues. V was pared by 5 bases and J by 10 bases, with 11 bases of the junction left unmatched. Germline values: CDR1 SGHVS, CDR2 FQNEAQ. The DNA for the CDR3 is TGTGCCAGCAGCCCCCAAGGGCAGGGGGAATCACCCCTCCACTTT. Amino acids: CASSPQGQGESPLHF.

This clonotype was seen a few times. The junction departs from the called germline gene at one end, perhaps through a read error. The chain links TRBV2 to TRBJ2-3, with TRBD2 as a possible D gene (5 bases). The CDR3 has 14 amino acids. Germline V lookup: CDR1 SNHLY, CDR2 FYNNEI. Here the CDR3 DNA reads TGCGCCAGCAGTGTATCACTAGGGACAGATACGCAGTATTTT. Translating it yields CASSVSLGTDTQYF.

This chain uses TRBV29-1 with TRBJ1-2; tentatively, D is TRBD1 (6 bases). V lost 4 bases, J lost 0 bases, and 15 bases lay in between. Per the germline V gene, CDR1 is SQVTM and CDR2 is ANQGSEA. This CDR3 spans 15 amino acids. The CDR3 region has the DNA TGCAGCGTTGGAAATTCGGACAGCACTAACTATGGCTACACCTTC. This sequence encodes CSVGNSDSTNYGYTF.

The chain uses TRBV12-3 or TRBV12-4 and TRBJ2-3, with a tentative D call TRBD2 (6 bases). V was cut by 5 bases and J by 1 base, with 13 bases left in between. The CDR3 contains 15 residues. As DNA, the CDR3 is TGTGCCAGCAGTCCCCGGAGACTAGGCACAGATACGCAGTATTTT. Translated, it gives CASSPRRLGTDTQYF.

The chain couples TRBV3-1 to TRBJ1-5; no definite D call. CDR1 and CDR2 from the germline V gene are LGHDT and YNNKEL (reference sequence). Between the trimmed V and J ends, which lost 4 bases and 4 bases, there was a span of 11 bases. The CDR3 contains 14 residues. The CDR3: CASSPSQMNQPQHF. The CDR3 coding sequence is TGTGCCAGCAGCCCCTCCCAGATGAATCAGCCCCAGCATTTT.

The gene calls are TRBV15 and TRBJ2-3, with D possibly being TRBD1 (6 bases). From germline, CDR1 is LNHNV and CDR2 YYDKDF (reference sequence). This CDR3 spans 15 amino acids. V was trimmed by 4 bases and J by 2 bases, leaving 13 bases between them. CDR3: CATSTRQEVTDTQYF. Written as DNA, the CDR3 is TGTGCCACCAGCACCAGACAGGAGGTCACAGATACGCAGTATTTT.

This clonotype was seen ten or more times. The V gene is TRBV20-1, the J gene TRBJ1-5; 8 bases fit TRBD1. The CDR3 is 17 residues long. Trimming took 5 bases from V and 3 from J; bases not matched to a gene: 15. Germline loops: CDR1 DFQATT, CDR2 SNEGSKA (reference sequence). The CDR3 nucleotides are TGCAGTGCTCACCCCGCAGGGGGCCGAAGTAACAATCAGCCCCAGCATTTT. Amino acids: CSAHPAGGRSNNQPQHF.

The genes are TRBV20-1 and TRBJ1-1; D unclear. Looked up from germline, CDR1 is DFQATT and CDR2 is SNEGSKA (reference sequence). V was shortened by 0 bases and J by 1 base, with 9 bases between the two germline ends. This CDR3 spans 14 amino acids. CDR3 nucleotides: TGCAGTGCTAGAGATTTCTCAGCGAACACTGAAGCTTTCTTT. This codes for CSARDFSANTEAFF.

The CDR3 sequence: CASSPSVNEWNEQFF. DNA for the CDR3: TGTGCCAGCAGCCCAAGCGTTAACGAGTGGAATGAGCAGTTCTTC. The chain links TRBV7-6 to TRBJ2-1; D unclear. CDR1 is SGHVS and CDR2 is FNYEAQ in the germline V gene. Trimming cost V 5 bases and J 7 bases, with 18 bases left between them. This CDR3 comprises 15 residues. Combining the CDR3 with reference TRBV7-6 and TRBJ2-1 gives the whole variable domain GAGVSQSPRYKVTKRGQDVALRCDPISGHVSLYWYRQALGQGPEFLTYFNYEAQQDKSGLPNDRFSAERPEGSISTLTIQRTEQRDSAMYRCASSPSVNEWNEQFFGPGTRLTVL.

The chain carries TRBV7-9 and TRBJ2-5; no clear D gene. The CDR3 has 14 residues. Germline V gives CDR1 SEHNR, CDR2 FQNEAQ (reference sequence). V lost 5 bases and J 3 bases, leaving 13 bases between the germline ends. The chain's CDR3 is CASSPPGGEETQYF. In DNA, the CDR3 is TGTGCCAGCAGCCCACCCGGTGGAGAAGAGACCCAGTACTTC.